This T cell receptor beta chain comes out of a study of shared clonotypes between healthy human individuals. The overall study: Three CD4 naive, three CD4 memory, two CD8 naive and one CD8 memory plate were used per donor.

Germline V gives CDR1 SGHRS, CDR2 YFSETQ. The V end was cut by 0 bases, the J end by 3 bases, with 12 bases between. CDR3 length: 15 amino acids. A note on this clone: Its antigen is not identified.

The protocol was immunoSEQ multiplex PCR, while the TCRdb copy is restricted to in-frame clones and leaves out a portion. The sample contains about 2 million clones, 85% to 95% of which appear only once. Overall study results and limits: Sharing across a few donors was seen in around 5% of naive CD4 clonotypes.

The rearrangement uses TRBV5-1 and TRBJ1-1; no clear D gene. This TCR was recovered from a man between 18 and 29 years old in good health. The sequenced sample was naive CD4+ T cells sorted from blood. Documented subset: CD45RA+ positively selected. DNA of the CDR3: TGCGCCAGCAGCTTGGCCGCGGGTATGGACACTGAAGCTTTCTTT. This encodes CASSLAAGMDTEAFF.